This TCR beta chain was found in a study of circulating and synovial CD4+ cells in juvenile arthritis. Findings and limits, study-wide: Vbeta family usage analysis did not detect the pathogenic-like versus bulk difference. Some such blood samples were as oligoclonal as synovium.

Germline CDR1 and CDR2: MNHNS and SASEGT. There are 13 residues in the CDR3. V trimming: 5 bases; J trimming: 4 bases; junction bases outside the gene matches: 3. Patients with active juvenile idiopathic arthritis donated these samples. Assay used: immunoSEQ multiplex PCR; TCRdb lists only in-frame clones, some missing. Among about 35,000 clones listed, 90% to 95% were seen once. A word on this clone: Its antigen is not identified.

The rearrangement joins TRBV6-1 to TRBJ2-7; 9 bases map to TRBD1. The material sequenced was CD4+ T cells from blood. The source is a human donor with juvenile idiopathic arthritis. The CDR3 DNA sequence: TGTGCCAGCAGTCAGGACAGGGGATACGAGCAGTACTTC. Its protein is CASSQDRGYEQYF.